Listed here are 16 T cell receptor beta chains from one sample, sequenced in a study of control samples from healthy donors and cancer patients. Assay used: immunoSEQ multiplex PCR; TCRdb lists only in-frame clones, some missing. The sample gives approximately 230,000 clones, approximately 80% of which show up once; 10% to 15% is in the top ten. Sequenced input: PBMCs. The receptors were sampled from a woman between 55 and 75 years old with lung cancer.

This chain connects TRBV6-5 to TRBJ1-1, with D possibly matching TRBD1 (6 bases). Trimming took 2 bases from V and 5 from J, leaving 12 bases between them. Per the germline V gene, CDR1 is MNHEY and CDR2 is SVGAGI. This CDR3 has 14 amino acids. DNA for the CDR3: TGTGCCAGCAGTTACAGGGGGGGCTGGACTGAAGCTTTCTTT. Residues: CASSYRGGWTEAFF.

This chain uses TRBV5-1 with TRBJ1-1; D remains ambiguous. V lost 2 bases to trimming and J lost 4 bases, with 6 bases between them. Germline loops: CDR1 SGHRS, CDR2 YFSETQ. The CDR3 extends over 12 amino acids. The CDR3 DNA reads as TGCGCCAGCAGCTTCTTAGGCACTGAAGCTTTCTTT. Protein: CASSFLGTEAFF.

This clone was picked up a small number of times. V and J are TRBV6-5 and TRBJ1-1; a possible D gene is TRBD1 (6 bases). With 7 bases removed from V and 7 bases from J, the gap between germline ends came to 16 bases. There are 13 residues in the CDR3. CDR1 and CDR2 from the germline V gene are MNHEY and SVGAGI. CDR3 DNA: TGTGCCAGCACCAAGGACAGAGGTAGTGAAGCTTTCTTT. Encoded protein: CASTKDRGSEAFF.

The sample holds a few counts of this clone. Other DNA sequences in the same sample also yield this CDR3. V usage is TRBV18 and J usage is TRBJ2-2; D ambiguous. Germline assignment: CDR1 KGHSH and CDR2 LQKENI. This CDR3 region has 15 residues. The germline V and J ends were trimmed by 1 base and 9 bases, with 15 bases remaining between them. The CDR3 here is CASSPLSRGTRELFF. The CDR3 DNA follows: TGTGCCAGCTCACCACTGTCCCGCGGAACCCGGGAGCTGTTTTTT. Using reference TRBV18 and TRBJ2-2 for the parts outside the CDR3, the full variable domain is NAGVMQNPRHLVRRRGQEARLRCSPMKGHSHVYWYRQLPEEGLKFMVYLQKENIIDESGMPKERFSAEFPKEGPSILRIQQVVRGDSAAYFCASSPLSRGTRELFFGEGSRLTVL.

This rearrangement joins TRBV7-6 to TRBJ2-1; either TRBD1 or TRBD2 may fit D (6 bases each). Germline CDR1 is SGHVS and CDR2 is FNYEAQ. With 0 bases removed from V and 4 bases from J, the gap between germline ends came to 10 bases. The CDR3 length is 15 residues. CDR3 protein: CASSLALGGYNEQFF. CDR3 nucleotides: TGTGCCAGCAGCTTAGCGTTAGGGGGGTACAATGAGCAGTTCTTC.

This chain connects TRBV27 to TRBJ1-1; D unresolved. The V gene's germline CDR1 is MNHEY and CDR2 SMNVEV (reference sequence). V was cut by 5 bases and J by 1 base, with 11 bases left in between. This CDR3 has 14 amino acids. In DNA form, the CDR3 reads TGTGCCAGCAGTATAACTTTGGGGAACACTGAAGCTTTCTTT. Its protein is CASSITLGNTEAFF.

This chain links TRBV7-2 with TRBJ2-1; 10 bases line up with TRBD2. Germline values: CDR1 SGHTA, CDR2 FQGNSA. With V trimmed by 5 bases and J by 3 bases, 10 bases remained unmatched. This CDR3 region has 17 residues. The CDR3 sequence: CASSVRAGTSVYNEQFF. The CDR3 DNA is TGTGCCAGCAGCGTGAGGGCCGGGACTAGCGTCTACAATGAGCAGTTCTTC.

This clone was seen a handful of times. This rearrangement joins TRBV29-1 to TRBJ1-2; weak D call: TRBD1 (6 bases). The CDR3 consists of 13 residues. Deletions cut 2 bases from V and 6 bases from J, with 13 bases between. CDR1 and CDR2 (germline): SQVTM, ANQGSEA. DNA for the CDR3: TGCAGCGTTGAACGTCGGGACACCCATGGCTACACCTTC. Translation gives CSVERRDTHGYTF. The full variable domain, with the rest looked up from reference TRBV29-1 and TRBJ1-2, is SAVISQKPSRDICQRGTSLTIQCQVDSQVTMMFWYRQQPGQSLTLIATANQGSEATYESGFVIDKFPISRPNLTFSTLTVSNMSPEDSSIYLCSVERRDTHGYTFGSGTRLTVV.

This chain uses TRBV19 with TRBJ1-1; the D gene is possibly TRBD1 (5 bases). V gave up 5 bases and J gave up 4 bases, with 23 bases separating them. The germline V gene has CDR1 LNHDA and CDR2 SQIVND (reference sequence). This CDR3 has 17 amino acids. The CDR3 DNA sequence: TGTGCCAGTAGTTTTTTAGGGGCGTACGTTCGGGGCACTGAAGCTTTCTTT. It encodes CASSFLGAYVRGTEAFF.

The chain recombines TRBV11-2 with TRBJ2-7; tentatively, D is TRBD1 (6 bases). V lost 6 bases, J lost 1 base, and 10 bases lay in between. CDR1 SGHAT and CDR2 FQNNGV come from the germline V gene. The CDR3 length is 13 residues. The CDR3 DNA is TGTGCCAGCAGTAGAACAGGGTCCTACGAGCAGTACTTC. Amino acid sequence: CASSRTGSYEQYF.

V and J are TRBV3-1 (or the pseudogene TRBV3-2) and TRBJ2-1; maybe TRBD2 (5 bases). This CDR3 region has 11 residues. Trimming removed 8 bases at V and 4 bases at J, with 6 bases between. Germline V gives CDR1 LGHDT, CDR2 YNNKEL (reference sequence). Written as DNA, the CDR3 is TGTGCCAGCGGAGGTTACAATGAGCAGTTCTTC. The encoded protein is CASGGYNEQFF.

This rearrangement joins TRBV24-1 to TRBJ2-5; TRBD1 might be the D (6 bases). With 3 bases removed from V and 5 bases from J, the gap between germline ends came to 15 bases. This CDR3 comprises 15 residues. Germline loops: CDR1 KGHDR, CDR2 SFDVKD. The chain's CDR3 is CATSDARGSGETQYF. CDR3 bases: TGTGCCACCAGTGATGCAAGGGGGTCGGGGGAGACCCAGTACTTC.

This clone showed up just a few times. The gene calls are TRBV10-3 and TRBJ2-6; D is perhaps TRBD1 (5 bases). This CDR3 has 15 residues. The germline V gene has CDR1 ENHRY and CDR2 SYGVKD. The V and J ends lost 0 bases and 3 bases respectively, with 6 bases between them. CDR3 residues: CAISESGRGANVLTF. The CDR3 DNA follows: TGTGCCATCAGTGAGTCGGGGCGTGGGGCCAACGTCCTGACTTTC.

The chain recombines TRBV9 with TRBJ2-1; TRBD1 aligns across 10 bases. This CDR3 is built from 18 residues. V lost 1 base and J lost 8; bases outside the gene matches: 15. Germline V gene data show CDR1 as SGDLS and CDR2 as YYNGEE. Written as DNA, the CDR3 is TGTGCCAGCAGCGTATGGGGACAGGGGATACAGATAGGCGATGAGCAGTTCTTC. Protein product: CASSVWGQGIQIGDEQFF.

This chain joins TRBV7-9 and TRBJ1-6; weak D call: TRBD1 (6 bases). CDR3 size: 14 residues. Between the trimmed V and J ends, which lost 5 bases and 6 bases, there was a span of 11 bases. The germline CDR1 and CDR2 sequences are SEHNR and FQNEAQ (reference sequence). The CDR3 DNA sequence: TGTGCCAGCAGCATCGGACAGTCTAATTCACCCCTCCACTTT. As protein: CASSIGQSNSPLHF.

The chain joins TRBV7-8 to TRBJ2-5, with 10 nucleotides matching TRBD1. The CDR3 is 13 residues long. V was clipped by 5 bases and J by 5 bases; unmatched bases: 2. From germline, CDR1 is SGHVS and CDR2 FQNEAQ. The CDR3 region is CASSRDRGETQYF. In nucleotides, the CDR3 is TGTGCCAGCAGCCGGGACAGGGGTGAGACCCAGTACTTC.